These 8 T cell receptor beta chains were all obtained from the same sample, sequenced in a study of shared clonotypes between healthy human individuals. Clones were read by immunoSEQ multiplex PCR, and TCRdb kept only the in-frame ones, dropping some. Seen here are some 2 million clones, 95% observed once, and the top ten hold roughly 0.13%. The specimen was naive CD4+ T cells sorted from blood. Described subset: CD45RA+ positively selected. These receptors were taken from a man aged 18 to 35 in good health.

The chain carries TRBV2 and TRBJ2-2, with 8 bases lining up with TRBD1. Germline-derived CDR1 and CDR2 are SNHLY and FYNNEI. With V trimmed by 5 bases and J by 4 bases, 6 bases remained unmatched. The CDR3 consists of 15 residues. CDR3 amino acids: CASSLQGVITGELFF. For the CDR3, the DNA is TGTGCCAGCAGTCTACAGGGGGTGATCACCGGGGAGCTGTTTTTT.

This chain uses TRBV19 with TRBJ1-2; D might be TRBD1 (5 bases). The CDR3 has 12 amino acids. Trimming pared 11 bases from V and 4 bases from J, leaving 14 bases between. Germline CDR1 reads LNHDA; CDR2 reads SQIVND (reference sequence). The DNA for the CDR3 is TGTGCCGTCAGGGATCCTAGCTATGGCTACACCTTC. Translated, it gives CAVRDPSYGYTF.

The genes are TRBV7-9 and TRBJ2-7, with D possibly matching TRBD2 (5 bases). The V gene's germline CDR1 is SEHNR and CDR2 FQNEAQ (reference sequence). The CDR3 consists of 12 residues. V lost 5 bases, J lost 5 bases, and 10 bases lay in between. The CDR3 DNA follows: TGTGCCAGCAGCCCAGCCGGGGACGAGCAGTACTTC. Translating gives CASSPAGDEQYF. Looking up the rest from reference TRBV7-9 and TRBJ2-7 gives the full variable domain: DTGVSQNPRHKITKRGQNVTFRCDPISEHNRLYWYRQTLGQGPEFLTYFQNEAQLEKSRLLSDRFSAERPKGSFSTLEIQRTEQGDSAMYLCASSPAGDEQYFGPGTRLTVT.

On this clone itself: Other nucleotide sequences in the sample specify the same CDR3. This chain links TRBV7-2 with TRBJ1-3, with unresolved D. V gave up 2 bases and J gave up 0 bases, with 2 bases separating them. In germline, CDR1 is SGHTA, CDR2 FQGNSA. The CDR3 loop spans 13 amino acids. CDR3 loop: CASSLRSGNTIYF. In DNA form, the CDR3 reads TGTGCCAGCAGCTTACGCTCTGGAAACACCATATATTTT. The full variable domain, in which reference TRBV7-2 and TRBJ1-3 provide the parts outside the CDR3, is GAGVSQSPSNKVTEKGKDVELRCDPISGHTALYWYRQSLGQGLEFLIYFQGNSAPDKSGLPSDRFSAERTGGSVSTLTIQRTQQEDSAVYLCASSLRSGNTIYFGEGSWLTVV.

J is TRBJ2-7 and V is TRBV18; D possibly matches TRBD1 or TRBD2 (6 bases each). Germline CDR1 is KGHSH and CDR2 is LQKENI. V was cut by 6 bases and J by 7 bases, with 28 bases left in between. This CDR3 is 17 amino acids long. CDR3 bases: TGTGCCAGCTCCCCTCAGGAGGGGGTAGTGGGGTCTAATGAGCAGTACTTC. This gives the protein CASSPQEGVVGSNEQYF.

V is TRBV10-2 and J is TRBJ2-1, with a weak D call TRBD2 (6 bases). CDR3 length equals 16 residues. Germline CDR1 and CDR2: WSHSY and SAAADI. With 7 bases removed from V and 5 bases from J, the gap between germline ends came to 21 bases. The CDR3 here is CASTGPGTGLNNEQFF. CDR3 in DNA: TGCGCCAGCACAGGGCCCGGGACTGGCTTAAACAATGAGCAGTTCTTC.

Regarding this clone: Other DNA sequences in the sample encode the same CDR3. This rearrangement joins TRBV10-3 to TRBJ1-5; no reliable D call. CDR1 is ENHRY and CDR2 is SYGVKD in the germline V gene. Between the trimmed V and J ends, which lost 0 bases and 1 base, there was a span of 7 bases. The CDR3 runs to 15 residues. The CDR3 sequence is CAISESGGSNQPQHF. CDR3 DNA sequence: TGTGCCATCAGTGAGTCGGGCGGGAGCAATCAGCCCCAGCATTTT.

This CDR3 is CASRMGVPYEQYF. CDR3 in DNA: TGTGCCAGCAGAATGGGGGTTCCCTACGAGCAGTACTTC. The J gene is TRBJ2-7, the V gene TRBV6-1; D may correspond to TRBD1 or TRBD2 (5 bases each). Germline V gene sequence: CDR1 MNHNS, CDR2 SASEGT. V lost 6 bases and J 2 bases, leaving 11 bases between the germline ends. The CDR3 totals 13 residues.